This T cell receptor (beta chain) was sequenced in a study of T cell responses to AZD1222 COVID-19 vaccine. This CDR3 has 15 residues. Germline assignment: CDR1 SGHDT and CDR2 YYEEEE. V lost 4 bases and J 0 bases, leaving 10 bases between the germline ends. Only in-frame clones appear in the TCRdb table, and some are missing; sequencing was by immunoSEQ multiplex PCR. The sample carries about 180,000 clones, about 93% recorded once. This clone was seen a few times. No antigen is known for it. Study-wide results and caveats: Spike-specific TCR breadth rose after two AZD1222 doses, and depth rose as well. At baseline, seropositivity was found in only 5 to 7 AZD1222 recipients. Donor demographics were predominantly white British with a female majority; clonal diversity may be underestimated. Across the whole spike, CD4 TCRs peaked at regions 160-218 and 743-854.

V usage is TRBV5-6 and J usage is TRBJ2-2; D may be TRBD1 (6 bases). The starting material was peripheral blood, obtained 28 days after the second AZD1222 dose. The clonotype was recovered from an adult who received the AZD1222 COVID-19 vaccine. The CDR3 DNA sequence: TGTGCCAGCAGCACCGACAGGACGAACACCGGGGAGCTGTTTTTT. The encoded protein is CASSTDRTNTGELFF.